One and the same sample provided the 18 T cell receptor beta chains below, sequenced in a study of CD8+CD57+ T cells in acquired aplastic anemia. In patients chosen for sequencing, flow cytometry had shown CD8+CD57+ cell expansion. Genomic DNA provided the template from which TCR beta VDJ and CDR3 profiles were obtained. Each CDR3 protein is one row after TCRdb ran MiXCR on the reads. The data contain 200,000 to 250,000 distinct CDR3 sequences, almost 50% of them singletons. The sample comprised sorted CD4+, CD8+, or CD8+CD57+ T cells (not recorded which) from PBMCs. The receptors were gathered from a human donor with aplastic anemia.

Comment on this clonotype: A clone one base away is much larger, so this may be a read error. The V and J genes are TRBV19 and TRBJ2-3, with 10 bases identical to TRBD1. This CDR3 has 16 amino acids. Germline assignment: CDR1 LNHDA and CDR2 SQIVND (reference sequence). The CDR3 sequence: CTSSPPGTGDADTQYF. In nucleotides, the CDR3 is TGTACCAGTAGTCCTCCCGGGACAGGGGATGCAGATACGCAGTATTTT.

Ten or more counts support this clonotype. The V call is TRBV5-1, the J call TRBJ1-1, with TRBD1 matching over 10 bases. Germline V gene data show CDR1 as SGHRS and CDR2 as YFSETQ. The V segment lost 0 bases and the J segment 1 base; nucleotides outside the gene matches: 3. The CDR3 runs to 16 residues. This CDR3 is CASSLGQGARNTEAFF. The CDR3 DNA reads TGCGCCAGCAGCTTGGGACAGGGGGCCCGGAACACTGAAGCTTTCTTT.

The CDR3 DNA reads as TGCAGTAGCGGGAGATCCTACAATGAGCAGTTCTTC. Translated: CSSGRSYNEQFF. V gene TRBV20-1 combines with J gene TRBJ2-1, with 8 bases lining up with TRBD2. The CDR3 runs 12 residues. The V segment lost 8 bases and the J segment 1 base; nucleotides outside the gene matches: 1. Germline lookup yields CDR1 DFQATT and CDR2 SNEGSKA (reference sequence).

This clonotype is a singleton in its sample. V and J are TRBV25-1 and TRBJ1-2; no firm D call. Per germline, CDR1 MGHDK and CDR2 SYGVNS. CDR3 length equals 12 residues. The V end was cut by 3 bases, the J end by 7 bases, with 9 bases between. The DNA of the CDR3 is TGTGCCAGCAGTGACGTAGGAATTGGCTACACCTTC. The encoded protein is CASSDVGIGYTF.

The chain employs TRBV3-1 and TRBJ2-6; no clear D gene. Trimming left V 4 bases short and J 0 bases short, with 13 bases between. In germline, CDR1 is LGHDT, CDR2 YNNKEL (reference sequence). The CDR3 loop spans 17 amino acids. CDR3 coding DNA: TGTGCCAGCAGCCCGGACGGCGGTTACTCTGGGGCCAACGTCCTGACTTTC. Translation: CASSPDGGYSGANVLTF.

The genes are TRBV2 and TRBJ1-5; TRBD1 is a possible D gene (6 bases). From germline, CDR1 is SNHLY and CDR2 FYNNEI. The ends were cut back, 6 bases at V and 0 bases at J, with 24 bases in the middle. The length of the CDR3 is 19 residues. The CDR3 reads CASSEPERQGLRSNQPQHF. The DNA of the CDR3 is TGTGCCAGCAGCGAGCCGGAGCGGCAGGGGTTACGTAGCAATCAGCCCCAGCATTTT.

The chain joins TRBV19 to TRBJ1-3, with a weak D call TRBD1 (6 bases). Trimming removed 5 bases at V and 7 bases at J, with 15 bases between. CDR1 is LNHDA and CDR2 is SQIVND in the germline V gene (reference sequence). The CDR3 sequence is 14 residues long. The CDR3 DNA is TGTGCCAGTAGTTGGGGGGGCGCGCAGAACACCATATATTTT. This encodes CASSWGGAQNTIYF.

This clonotype was seen ten or more times. The genes are TRBV19 and TRBJ1-3; D is unresolved. Germline V gives CDR1 LNHDA, CDR2 SQIVND (reference sequence). The CDR3 runs 15 residues. The germline V and J ends were trimmed by 3 bases and 0 bases, with 9 bases remaining between them. The CDR3 sequence: CASSIASGSGNTIYF. The CDR3 DNA reads TGTGCCAGTAGTATCGCGAGTGGCTCTGGAAACACCATATATTTT.

This clonotype was detected a few times. A clone one base away is much larger, so this may be a read error. For the CDR3, the DNA is TGTGCCAGCAGCATACAGGGTTTGAGCACCGGGGAGCTGTTTTTT. Translation: CASSIQGLSTGELFF. The V gene is TRBV9, the J gene TRBJ2-2, with D perhaps TRBD1 (6 bases). CDR1 is SGDLS and CDR2 is YYNGEE in the germline V gene. CDR3 size: 15 residues. V lost 4 bases and J 4 bases, leaving 14 bases between the germline ends.

This clonotype was counted many times. The chain joins TRBV3-1 to TRBJ2-7; no definite D call. This CDR3 is 11 amino acids long. Germline CDR1 reads LGHDT; CDR2 reads YNNKEL (reference sequence). Deletions cut 1 base from V and 4 bases from J, with 2 bases between. In DNA form, the CDR3 reads TGTGCCAGCAGCCAAGCTTACGAGCAGTACTTC. Translated, it gives CASSQAYEQYF.

There are many counts of this clonotype. This chain joins TRBV10-3 and TRBJ2-4; 8 bases match TRBD2. This CDR3 region has 20 residues. The V gene end was trimmed by 5 bases and the J gene end by 0 bases; junction bases not matched to a gene: 18. Germline values: CDR1 ENHRY, CDR2 SYGVKD. The CDR3 loop is CAISSSLGAGDKLAKNIQYF. As DNA, the CDR3 is TGTGCCATCAGTTCTTCCTTAGGAGCGGGAGATAAACTAGCCAAAAACATTCAGTACTTC.

The sample holds one count of this clonotype. V is TRBV19 and J is TRBJ1-2; 8 nucleotides match TRBD1. Per germline, CDR1 LNHDA and CDR2 SQIVND (reference sequence). The CDR3 has 15 amino acids. The V segment lost 5 bases and the J segment 8 bases; nucleotides outside the gene matches: 13. CDR3 region: CASSPLGQVGLGYTF. CDR3 nucleotides: TGTGCCAGTAGTCCCCTGGGACAGGTTGGCCTGGGCTACACCTTC.

There are many counts of this clonotype. This chain's CDR3 is CASSLTSNEQYF. As DNA, the CDR3 is TGTGCCAGCAGCCTTACTAGTAACGAGCAGTACTTC. The rearrangement links TRBV6-1 to TRBJ2-7; maybe TRBD2 (5 bases). Germline V gene data show CDR1 as MNHNS and CDR2 as SASEGT. The CDR3 contains 12 residues. V was trimmed by 6 bases and J by 5 bases, leaving 11 bases between them.

This chain links TRBV7-2 with TRBJ2-7; possible D gene TRBD1, 7 bases. The CDR3 loop spans 20 amino acids. V was pared by 3 bases and J by 5 bases, with 32 bases between. The germline V gene has CDR1 SGHTA and CDR2 FQGNSA. CDR3 nucleotides: TGTGCCAGCAGCTTGCGACTTCTGACCACAGGGGAGGTTCGACATGACGAGCAGTACTTC. Residues: CASSLRLLTTGEVRHDEQYF.

This clonotype was seen repeatedly, ten times or more. The gene calls are TRBV7-9 and TRBJ1-6, with TRBD1 matching 9 bases. V lost 3 bases and J lost 3; bases outside the gene matches: 6. The CDR3 contains 17 residues. Per the germline V gene, CDR1 is SEHNR and CDR2 is FQNEAQ (reference sequence). The CDR3 DNA sequence: TGTGCCAGCAGCTTCACTACAGGGGGCGACTATAATTCACCCCTCCACTTT. Residues: CASSFTTGGDYNSPLHF.

This clonotype was detected ten times or more. The chain employs TRBV18 and TRBJ1-2; unclear D gene. CDR1 is KGHSH, CDR2 LQKENI, per germline. Trimming took 6 bases from V and 2 from J, leaving 7 bases between them. This CDR3 spans 12 amino acids. This CDR3 reads CASSLRNYGYTF. For the CDR3, the DNA is TGTGCCAGCTCCCTAAGGAACTATGGCTACACCTTC.

This clonotype was observed at least ten times. The chain uses TRBV7-9 and TRBJ1-2, with D perhaps TRBD1 (5 bases). The CDR3 has 12 residues. Trimming took 6 bases from V and 7 from J, leaving 12 bases between them. CDR1 and CDR2 from the germline V gene are SEHNR and FQNEAQ (reference sequence). CDR3 bases: TGTGCCAGCAGAGGTGGGGACGGTGGCTACACCTTC. Translating it yields CASRGGDGGYTF.

This clonotype was recorded a few times. This chain connects TRBV2 to TRBJ1-6; D might be TRBD1 (5 bases). Germline V CDR1 and CDR2: SNHLY, FYNNEI. Trimming took 6 bases from V and 6 from J, leaving 9 bases between them. The CDR3 totals 13 residues. The CDR3 is CASRTAGNSPLHF. CDR3 bases: TGTGCCAGCAGGACAGCTGGTAATTCACCCCTCCACTTT.